A selection of T cell receptor beta chains follows, all from one sample in a study of response to subunit inactivated influenza vaccine. TCRdb re-derived calls from the RT-PCR reads in MiXCR, one entry per CDR3 protein. In the table there are almost 600,000 distinct CDR3 sequences, less than 15% of which are singletons. The starting material was PBMCs from blood, obtained roughly 12 days after vaccination. The receptors here all came from a man aged 45 to 65 who received an inactivated influenza vaccine. The CDR3 runs from the conserved cysteine through the conserved F or W. Each record gives: J gene, clone size, V gene, D gene, CDR3 DNA, CDR3 protein. A D gene is named only where the DNA matches it firmly. Not all rows give a size; the values are once, few, many and, for expanded clones, a class.

TRBJ2-1	few	TRBV14	TRBD2	TGTGCCAGCAGCCAAAAGCGGGAGTATAGCTCCTACAATGAGCAGTTCTTC	CASSQKREYSSYNEQFF
TRBJ1-5	.	TRBV12-3/TRBV12-4	.	TGTGCCAGCAGTTTAAGAAAGGCCTTTGGCAATCAGCCCCAGCATTTT	CASSLRKAFGNQPQHF
TRBJ2-7	few	TRBV28	.	TGTGCCAGCAGTTTAGACAGTATAACCTACGAGCAGTACTTC	CASSLDSITYEQYF
TRBJ2-7	.	TRBV6-2/TRBV6-3	.	TGTGCCAGCAGTTACGGCAGGCTCTACGAGCAGTACTTC	CASSYGRLYEQYF
TRBJ2-1	few	TRBV6-2/TRBV6-3	TRBD2	TGTGCCAGCAGTAAACTAGCGGGAGTTAGCAATGAGCAGTTCTTC	CASSKLAGVSNEQFF
TRBJ2-5	.	TRBV10-3	.	TGTGCCATCAGCCAGGACGGCCTTGGGGAGACCCAGTACTTC	CAISQDGLGETQYF
TRBJ2-7	.	TRBV7-9	.	TGTGCCAGCAGCGGGTGGGAGCCCACCTTCTACGAGCAGTACTTC	CASSGWEPTFYEQYF
TRBJ1-2	.	TRBV20-1	TRBD1	TGCAGTGCTACGACAGGGGGCCTTATCTATGGCTACACCTTC	CSATTGGLIYGYTF
TRBJ2-5	many	TRBV7-9	.	TGTGCCAGCAGCTTAGATCGGACGGTAGAGACCCAGTACTTC	CASSLDRTVETQYF
TRBJ2-3	.	TRBV20-1	TRBD2	TGCAGTGCAACCGGGGTAGCGGGAGGCATTAGCACAGATACGCAGTATTTT	CSATGVAGGISTDTQYF
TRBJ2-1	many	TRBV28	.	TGTGCCAGCAGTTTATACCCAAACAGGATTCACGGTGAGCAGTTCTTC	CASSLYPNRIHGEQFF
TRBJ2-5	many	TRBV10-3	.	TGTGCCATCAGTGAGCGTGGGGAGACCCAGTACTTC	CAISERGETQYF
TRBJ2-3	.	TRBV4-2	.	TGTGCCAGCAGCCCCCTCGGGACCGCCCCAAGAGATACGCAGTATTTT	CASSPLGTAPRDTQYF
TRBJ2-1	.	TRBV27	.	TGTGCCAGCAGTTTTTCGAGAGGACTCACCTACAATGAGCAGTTCTTC	CASSFSRGLTYNEQFF
TRBJ2-3	many	TRBV18	TRBD2	TGTGCCAGCTCCGGGACTAGCGCGACAGATACGCAGTATTTT	CASSGTSATDTQYF
TRBJ1-2	many	TRBV7-9	.	TGTGCCAGCAGCTTAGGGCAAGCCCTTTACTATGGCTACACCTTC	CASSLGQALYYGYTF
TRBJ2-7	.	TRBV7-9	.	TGTGCCAGCAGCTTAGATTCCCACGAGCAGTACTTC	CASSLDSHEQYF
TRBJ2-7	few	TRBV28	.	TGTGCCAGCAGTTTTTTCGTTAGGGACGACACCTACGAGCAGTACTTC	CASSFFVRDDTYEQYF
TRBJ2-1	many	TRBV5-6	TRBD2	TGTGCCAGCAGCCGACTAGCGGGAGGGCCAGGGGAGCAGTTCTTC	CASSRLAGGPGEQFF
TRBJ2-7	.	TRBV18	TRBD2	TGTGCCAGCTCACCACTCGACGGGGGGTACGAGCAGTACTTC	CASSPLDGGYEQYF
TRBJ2-7	.	TRBV5-5	.	TGTGCCAGCAGTAAAGTGGGGGACAATCGATTCTCCTACGAGCAGTACTTC	CASSKVGDNRFSYEQYF
TRBJ2-7	few	TRBV5-5	.	TGTGCCAGCAGCTTTTCTAGAGAACAATCGGGGGAGCAGTACTTC	CASSFSREQSGEQYF
TRBJ2-1	.	TRBV18	.	TGTGCCAGCTCAAACCGACGGGGAGGCAATGAGCAGTTCTTC	CASSNRRGGNEQFF
TRBJ2-3	.	TRBV20-1	TRBD2	TGCAGTGCTAGAGACCCGACTAGCGGGAGAGTAGGGGATACGCAGTATTTT	CSARDPTSGRVGDTQYF
TRBJ1-6	.	TRBV28	.	TGTGCCAGCAGTAAAGCACTGATTAATTCACCCCTCCACTTT	CASSKALINSPLHF
TRBJ2-5	few	TRBV20-1	TRBD1	TGCAGTGCTCACAGGGGGCTAGGGAAGACCCAGTACTTC	CSAHRGLGKTQYF
TRBJ2-3	.	TRBV14	TRBD2	TGTGCCAGCAGCCAAGAGCGTCTAGCGGGAGTAGATACGCAGTATTTT	CASSQERLAGVDTQYF
TRBJ2-2	.	TRBV5-4	TRBD1	TGTGCCAGCAGCTTGGCAGGACAGGGTTACGGGGAGCTGTTTTTT	CASSLAGQGYGELFF
TRBJ2-1	.	TRBV25-1	TRBD1	TGTGCCAGCAGTGAATCCCCCGGACAGGGGTACAATGAGCAGTTCTTC	CASSESPGQGYNEQFF
TRBJ2-4	many	TRBV5-1	TRBD1	TGCGCCAGCAGCCCAACGGACAGGGCCAAAAACATTCAGTACTTC	CASSPTDRAKNIQYF
TRBJ2-3	many	TRBV9	.	TGTGCCAGCAGCGTAGACCCCACTCCTGGGGGGACTAGCACAGATACGCAGTATTTT	CASSVDPTPGGTSTDTQYF
TRBJ1-1	.	TRBV29-1	.	TGCAGCGCTCTGACAAATGGTGGAACTGAAGCTTTCTTT	CSALTNGGTEAFF
TRBJ2-5	.	TRBV4-3	TRBD2	TGCGCCAGCAGCCAAGCAGCGGGAGGGCCTCGAGAGACCCAGTACTTC	CASSQAAGGPRETQYF
TRBJ1-2	few	TRBV5-1	TRBD1	TGCGCCAGCAGCGGAAACAGGGGAGCTAACTATGGCTACACCTTC	CASSGNRGANYGYTF
TRBJ1-2	few	TRBV6-2/TRBV6-3	.	TGTGCCAGCAGTTACTCGTTTGGGCCTGGCTACACCTTC	CASSYSFGPGYTF
TRBJ2-1	many	TRBV19	TRBD2	TGTGCCAGTAGTATGGGACTAGCGTTCGGTGAGCAGTTCTTC	CASSMGLAFGEQFF
TRBJ1-2	many	TRBV5-1	.	TGCGCCAGCAGCTTGATAATTGGGGAGAACTATGGCTACACCTTC	CASSLIIGENYGYTF
TRBJ1-5	few	TRBV4-3	.	TGCGCCAGCAGCCAAGAGACAGGTTGGCAGCCCCAGCATTTT	CASSQETGWQPQHF
TRBJ2-1	.	TRBV15	.	TGTGCCACCAGCAGAGATTATTCCGCGGGCAATGAGCAGTTCTTC	CATSRDYSAGNEQFF
TRBJ1-2	.	TRBV6-1	.	TGTGCCACCAAGGATAGGGTGCTTGGCTACGCCTTC	CATKDRVLGYAF
TRBJ2-7	few	TRBV9	TRBD2	TGTGCCAGCAGCTTAGCGGGAGAGGGGGGCGAGCAGTACTTC	CASSLAGEGGEQYF
TRBJ2-7	.	TRBV20-1	TRBD2	TGCAGTGCTAGAGATACTAGCGGGGCTACCTACGAGCAGTACTTC	CSARDTSGATYEQYF
TRBJ2-6	few	TRBV7-9	.	TGTGCCAGCAGCCCTTATATGATTGCTGGGGCCAACGTCCTGACTTTC	CASSPYMIAGANVLTF
TRBJ1-5	.	TRBV19	TRBD1	TGTGCCAGTAGTAAGGACAGGGGTGGACAGCCCCAGCATTTT	CASSKDRGGQPQHF
TRBJ1-4	many	TRBV20-1	.	TGCAGTGCTAGAGATCTTCCGGGACGTTCTAATGAAAAACTGTTTTTT	CSARDLPGRSNEKLFF
TRBJ2-1	many	TRBV5-1	.	TGCGCCAGCAGCTTGAAAGGAAATGAGCAGTTCTTC	CASSLKGNEQFF
TRBJ2-3	.	TRBV4-1	TRBD1	TGCGCCAGCAGCCAAGAGGCAGGGGCAGGGGGTACGCAGTATTTT	CASSQEAGAGGTQYF
TRBJ1-3	few	TRBV24-1	.	TGTGCCACCAGTGGAGTCGGAAACACCATATATTTT	CATSGVGNTIYF
TRBJ2-4	.	TRBV20-1	TRBD1	TGCAGTGCTAGAGTGCAGGGGGACATTCAGTACTTC	CSARVQGDIQYF
TRBJ2-7	.	TRBV6-2/TRBV6-3	TRBD1	TGTGCCAGCAGTTTATGGGACAGGAGTACCTACGAGCAGTACTTC	CASSLWDRSTYEQYF